The entry that follows covers one T cell receptor (beta chain) sequence. Its antigen is still unknown. Libraries were prepared by immunoSEQ multiplex PCR; TCRdb keeps only in-frame clonotypes and omits some of them. The repertoire holds some 23,000 clones, about nine tenths seen once, with 49% in the top ten. This sample was taken from a study of OX40 agonist ivuxolimab in advanced cancers. Background on the study: Those enrolled were less than 85% male, with a mean age of about 60 years and ages from about 20 to 79. Overall study findings and caveats: Determination of antigen specificity was not performed for the expanded peripheral T cells. Dose levels from 0.1 to 3.0 mg/kg saw CD4+ and CD8+ blood T cells expand clonally by week 6. Expanded clones belonging to CD8+ T cells outnumbered, on average, those of CD4+.

The material was CD4+ or CD8+ T cells sorted from blood, obtained in a trial of the OX40 agonist ivuxolimab. The TCR originated in an adult with an advanced solid tumor such as melanoma, head and neck, liver or kidney cancer.

The CDR3 sequence: CSAGTDEQYF. The CDR3 DNA reads TGCAGTGCTGGGACAGACGAGCAGTACTTC. The rearrangement uses TRBV20-1 and TRBJ2-5, with 7 bases matching TRBD1. With the DNA end fitting TRBJ2-7 better, the J assignment may be wrong. Germline CDR1 reads DFQATT; CDR2 reads SNEGSKA (reference sequence). The length of the CDR3 is 10 residues.